The 6 T cell receptor beta chains below all came from one sample that was sequenced in a study of blood T cell repertoires in COVID-19. Sequenced by immunoSEQ multiplex PCR; TCRdb stores in-frame clones only, minus some. The sample has a few hundred thousand clones, 85% to 90% seen once. The specimen was peripheral blood. The receptors derive from a man between 18 and 29 years old with active or convalescent COVID-19.

The rearrangement uses TRBV5-1 and TRBJ1-2; D not resolved. CDR1 is SGHRS, CDR2 YFSETQ, per germline. The V end lost 0 bases, the J end lost 7 bases, and 10 bases lay between the germline ends. CDR3 length equals 13 residues. Written as DNA, the CDR3 is TGCGCCAGCAGCTTGGTGGGGAGAAGTGGCTACACCTTC. Protein product: CASSLVGRSGYTF.

This clone appeared once. The rearrangement joins TRBV12-3 or TRBV12-4 to TRBJ2-7; the D gene is possibly TRBD2 (5 bases). V was pared by 5 bases and J by 4 bases, with 9 bases between. The CDR3 runs 12 residues. CDR3 residues: CASSPPGYEQYF. Here the CDR3 DNA reads TGTGCCAGCAGTCCGCCGGGGTACGAGCAGTACTTC.

The chain recombines TRBV5-1 with TRBJ2-5; TRBD1 aligns across 10 bases. The CDR3 is 14 amino acids. The V gene's germline CDR1 is SGHRS and CDR2 YFSETQ. J gave up 4 bases and V 3 bases, and 3 bases lay outside the gene matches. CDR3 sequence reads: CASSWDRGIETQYF. The CDR3, as DNA: TGCGCCAGCAGCTGGGACAGGGGAATAGAGACCCAGTACTTC. The full variable domain, its missing parts supplied by reference TRBV5-1 and TRBJ2-5, is KAGVTQTPRYLIKTRGQQVTLSCSPISGHRSVSWYQQTPGQGLQFLFEYFSETQRNKGNFPGRFSGRQFSNSRSEMNVSTLELGDSALYLCASSWDRGIETQYFGPGTRLLVL.

CDR3 DNA: TGTGCCAGCAGCCCACGGGACAGTTCTTTCTACGAGCAGTACTTC. It translates to CASSPRDSSFYEQYF. The J gene is TRBJ2-7, the V gene TRBV27; TRBD1 matches 7 bases. Trimming took 6 bases from V and 3 from J; bases not matched to a gene: 11. The CDR3 runs to 15 residues. Germline lookup yields CDR1 MNHEY and CDR2 SMNVEV (reference sequence).

This sequence joins TRBV5-1 and TRBJ1-4, with TRBD1 as a possible D gene (5 bases). Germline V gene sequence: CDR1 SGHRS, CDR2 YFSETQ. The CDR3 length is 16 residues. The V end was cut by 0 bases, the J end by 7 bases, with 16 bases between. Here the CDR3 DNA reads TGCGCCAGCAGCTTGGGGCCGACAGACGAGGCTGAAAAACTGTTTTTT. Protein product: CASSLGPTDEAEKLFF.

The CDR3 DNA reads as TGTGCCAGCGCGCAGGGACAGGGGGAGACCGGGGAGCTGTTTTTT. Translation gives CASAQGQGETGELFF. The chain employs TRBV7-6 and TRBJ2-2; TRBD1 matches 11 bases. Looked up from germline, CDR1 is SGHVS and CDR2 is FNYEAQ. The CDR3 loop spans 15 amino acids. The ends lost 8 bases at V and 5 bases at J; junction bases unmatched: 7.